These 16 T cell receptor beta chains share one sample of origin, sequenced in a study of T cell responses to AZD1222 COVID-19 vaccine. TCRdb keeps only in-frame clones here, not all; method: immunoSEQ multiplex PCR. Found here are over 85,000 clones, about 88% of them singletons; the top ten hold 13% to 15%. The sequenced sample was peripheral blood, obtained 28 days after the second AZD1222 dose. The receptors here all came from an adult who received the AZD1222 COVID-19 vaccine.

The chain has TRBV7-3 and TRBJ2-1; D gene ambiguous. V gave up 2 bases and J gave up 8 bases, with 7 bases separating them. Germline-derived CDR1 and CDR2 are SGHTA and FQGTGA. The CDR3 consists of 12 residues. The CDR3 region is CASSLLVDEQFF. The CDR3 DNA sequence: TGTGCCAGCAGCTTATTAGTTGATGAGCAGTTCTTC.

The V and J genes are TRBV12-3 or TRBV12-4 and TRBJ2-3; the D is unclear. Trimming stripped 5 bases from V and 0 bases from J, with 6 bases between. This CDR3 region has 13 residues. This CDR3 reads CASSVDSTDTQYF. CDR3 DNA: TGTGCCAGCAGTGTTGATAGCACAGATACGCAGTATTTT.

The rearrangement joins TRBV7-8 to TRBJ1-5; D not certain. V was pared by 1 base and J by 2 bases, with 9 bases between. In germline, CDR1 is SGHVS, CDR2 FQNEAQ. The CDR3 spans 15 residues. CDR3 in DNA: TGTGCCAGCAGCTTAGAGGGCTTGGGCAATCAGCCCCAGCATTTT. Amino acids: CASSLEGLGNQPQHF.

This clone showed up just once. The chain carries TRBV6-5 and TRBJ1-2, with a weak D call TRBD1 (5 bases). The CDR3 is 13 amino acids. Germline V gene sequence: CDR1 MNHEY, CDR2 SVGAGI. The V end was cut by 4 bases, the J end by 8 bases, with 14 bases between. The CDR3 DNA is TGTGCCAGCAGTTGGACACGGGGGAGGGGCTACACCTTC. Translating gives CASSWTRGRGYTF.

This clone was seen a few times. This rearrangement joins TRBV18 to TRBJ1-4; D possibly corresponds to TRBD1 (5 bases). This CDR3 is 16 amino acids long. CDR1 is KGHSH, CDR2 LQKENI, per germline. Trimming cost V 1 base and J 4 bases, with 13 bases left between them. The chain's CDR3 is CASSPLYGTDNEKLFF. The CDR3 coding sequence is TGTGCCAGCTCACCACTTTACGGGACCGATAATGAAAAACTGTTTTTT.

This clone was observed a handful of times. The V gene is TRBV6-5, the J gene TRBJ1-5; D is undetermined. This CDR3 is 13 amino acids long. Germline V gene lookup returns CDR1 MNHEY and CDR2 SVGAGI. V shed 8 bases and J shed 6 bases, with 14 bases lying between them. Here the CDR3 reads CASGHGRGQPQHF. The CDR3, as DNA: TGTGCCAGCGGTCATGGTCGGGGTCAGCCCCAGCATTTT.

The CDR3 region has the DNA TGTGCCATCAGTCGGGGCTACAGCAATCAGCCCCAGCATTTT. It specifies CAISRGYSNQPQHF. V usage is TRBV10-3 and J usage is TRBJ1-5; a weak D match, TRBD1 (5 bases). CDR1 is ENHRY and CDR2 is SYGVKD in the germline V gene. CDR3 length: 14 residues. Trimming shortened V by 5 bases and J by 1 base, and 9 bases separated the two germline ends.

This chain links TRBV15 with TRBJ2-7; D is tentatively TRBD1 or TRBD2 (5 bases each). The CDR3 covers 16 residues. Deletions cut 0 bases from V and 0 bases from J, with 12 bases between. Germline assignment: CDR1 LNHNV and CDR2 YYDKDF (reference sequence). The DNA of the CDR3 is TGTGCCACCAGCAGAGATACGGGACGTAGCTCCTACGAGCAGTACTTC. Its protein is CATSRDTGRSSYEQYF.

The gene calls are TRBV10-3 and TRBJ1-3; D remains ambiguous. This CDR3 comprises 15 residues. Trimming took 10 bases from V and 0 from J, leaving 16 bases between them. Per germline, CDR1 ENHRY and CDR2 SYGVKD. CDR3 in amino acids: CATHKWADSGNTIYF. The CDR3 DNA follows: TGTGCCACACACAAATGGGCGGACTCTGGAAACACCATATATTTT.

This clone was counted a single time. The chain combines TRBV6-5 with TRBJ2-3; D is unresolved. In germline, CDR1 is MNHEY, CDR2 SVGAGI. The V end lost 6 bases, the J end lost 1 base, and 11 bases lay between the germline ends. CDR3 length: 14 amino acids. CDR3 sequence reads: CASSWARGTDTQYF. The CDR3 DNA reads TGTGCCAGCAGCTGGGCCCGGGGCACAGATACGCAGTATTTT.

The chain uses TRBV5-5 and TRBJ2-2; D remains ambiguous. The V gene lost 0 bases and the J gene lost 0 bases, with 6 bases spanning the gap. The germline V gene encodes CDR1 SGHKS and CDR2 YYEKEE (reference sequence). This CDR3 is 15 amino acids long. The CDR3 nucleotides are TGTGCCAGCAGCTTGGCCGGGTCGAACACCGGGGAGCTGTTTTTT. Residues: CASSLAGSNTGELFF.

This clone has just a few counts. The chain recombines TRBV28 with TRBJ1-5; the match to TRBD1 covers 7 bases. This CDR3 contains 15 residues. J gave up 5 bases and V 2 bases, and 6 bases lay outside the gene matches. The germline gives CDR1 MDHEN, CDR2 SYDVKM. The DNA for the CDR3 is TGTGCCAGCAGTTTACGACAGGGCCCCGATCAGCCCCAGCATTTT. Amino acids: CASSLRQGPDQPQHF.

The CDR3 DNA follows: TGTGCCAGCAGCCCGGGACAGGGGGAATCACCCCTCCACTTT. This sequence encodes CASSPGQGESPLHF. The chain is built from TRBV7-8 and TRBJ1-6; 11 positions agree with TRBD1. Germline V gene data show CDR1 as SGHVS and CDR2 as FQNEAQ. The CDR3 has 14 residues. Trimming took 5 bases from V and 10 from J; bases not matched to a gene: 4. Drawing the rest from reference TRBV7-8 and TRBJ1-6, the complete variable domain is GAGVSQSPRYKVAKRGQDVALRCDPISGHVSLFWYQQALGQGPEFLTYFQNEAQLDKSGLPSDRFFAERPEGSVSTLKIQRTQQEDSAVYLCASSPGQGESPLHFGNGTRLTVT.

The chain is built from TRBV13 and TRBJ2-2, with TRBD1 as a possible D gene (5 bases). Between the trimmed V and J ends, which lost 7 bases and 2 bases, there was a span of 17 bases. This CDR3 has 16 amino acids. CDR1 PRHDT and CDR2 FYEKMQ come from the germline V gene (reference sequence). CDR3 sequence: CASTSVGQGNTGELFF. The CDR3 DNA is TGTGCCAGCACCTCCGTAGGGCAGGGTAACACCGGGGAGCTGTTTTTT. Drawing the rest from reference TRBV13 and TRBJ2-2, the complete variable domain is AAGVIQSPRHLIKEKRETATLKCYPIPRHDTVYWYQQGPGQDPQFLISFYEKMQSDKGSIPDRFSAQQFSDYHSELNMSSLELGDSALYFCASTSVGQGNTGELFFGEGSRLTVL.

The genes are TRBV6-2 or TRBV6-3 and TRBJ1-5, with TRBD1 as a possible D gene (6 bases). V dropped 2 bases and J dropped 6 bases, with 8 bases sitting between them. CDR1 is MNHEY and CDR2 is SVGEGT in the germline V gene. The CDR3 spans 13 residues. The CDR3 protein is CASSYRGSQPQHF. Written as DNA, the CDR3 is TGTGCCAGCAGTTACAGGGGGAGTCAGCCCCAGCATTTT.

The CDR3 DNA sequence: TGTGCCAGCAGTAACTGGGGGAACTACGAGCAGTACTTC. Encoded protein: CASSNWGNYEQYF. The chain recombines TRBV6-5 with TRBJ2-7, with D possibly called TRBD1 or TRBD2 (5 bases each). Trimming left V 5 bases short and J 3 bases short, with 11 bases between. The germline gives CDR1 MNHEY, CDR2 SVGAGI. The CDR3 extends over 13 amino acids.